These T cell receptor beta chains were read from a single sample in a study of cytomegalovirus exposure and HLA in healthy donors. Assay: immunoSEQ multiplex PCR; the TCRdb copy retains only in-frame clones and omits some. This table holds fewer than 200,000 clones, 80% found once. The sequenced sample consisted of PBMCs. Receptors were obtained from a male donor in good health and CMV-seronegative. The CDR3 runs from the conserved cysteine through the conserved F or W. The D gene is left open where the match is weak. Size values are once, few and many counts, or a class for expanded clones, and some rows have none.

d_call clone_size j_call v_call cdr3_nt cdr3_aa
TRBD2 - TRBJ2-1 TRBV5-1 TGCGCCAGCAGCTTGGCCGGGGTTAGCGGGGGGGCCGGGGAGCAGTTCTTC CASSLAGVSGGAGEQFF
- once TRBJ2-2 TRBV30 TGTGCCTGGAGGCGATCCCAGAACACCGGGGAGCTGTTTTTT CAWRRSQNTGELFF
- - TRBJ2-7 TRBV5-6 TGTGCCAGCAGCTTGACCAGAACCCACTCCTACGAGCAGTACTTC CASSLTRTHSYEQYF
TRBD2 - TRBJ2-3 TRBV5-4 TGTGCCAGCAGCTTGGGGTACGGGGGGTCAGATACGCAGTATTTT CASSLGYGGSDTQYF
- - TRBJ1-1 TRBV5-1 TGCGCCAGCAGCTTGGACGGGTACTTCATGAACACTGAAGCTTTCTTT CASSLDGYFMNTEAFF
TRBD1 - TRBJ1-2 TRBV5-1 TGCGCCAGCAGCGGCGGACAGGGGGCCGTCTATGGCTACACCTTC CASSGGQGAVYGYTF
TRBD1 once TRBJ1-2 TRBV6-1 TGTGCCGGCAGCCTGGACAGGGGACATAGAGGCTACACCTTC CAGSLDRGHRGYTF
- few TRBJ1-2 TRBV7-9 TGTGCCAGCAGCCCCGGCGGCCATTATGGCTACACCTTC CASSPGGHYGYTF
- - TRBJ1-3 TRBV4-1 TGCGCCAGCAGCCAAACCGGGAACACCATATATTTT CASSQTGNTIYF
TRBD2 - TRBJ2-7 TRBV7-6 TGTGCCAGCAGCGCCCTTAGCGGGGGCCTTCCCTACGAGCAGTACTTC CASSALSGGLPYEQYF
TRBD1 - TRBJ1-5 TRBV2 TGTGCCAGCACGGGACAGCACAATCAGCCCCAGCATTTT CASTGQHNQPQHF
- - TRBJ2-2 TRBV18 TGTGCCAGCTCACCACCCGGGAGAAGTTTCACCGGGGAGCTGTTTTTT CASSPPGRSFTGELFF
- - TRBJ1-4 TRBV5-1 TGCGCCAGCAGCTTGACCGGGACACCAACTAATGAAAAACTGTTTTTT CASSLTGTPTNEKLFF
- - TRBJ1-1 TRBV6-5 TGTGCCAGCAGTTATCGCCTGGGGGGGGTCGACACTGAAGCTTTCTTT CASSYRLGGVDTEAFF
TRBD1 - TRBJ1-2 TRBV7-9 TGTGCCAGCAGCAAACAGGGGTACTATGGCTACACCTTC CASSKQGYYGYTF
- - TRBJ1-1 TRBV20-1 TGCAGTGCCAGGGTGAACACTGAAGCTTTCTTT CSARVNTEAFF
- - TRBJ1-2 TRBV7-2 TGTGCCAGCAGCTTAGCTCGGGACATTCTCTATGGCTACACCTTC CASSLARDILYGYTF
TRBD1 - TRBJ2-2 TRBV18 TGTGCCAGCTCACCACTCGGGACAGCGAACACCGGGGAGCTGTTTTTT CASSPLGTANTGELFF
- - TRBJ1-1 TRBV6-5 TGTGCCAGCAGCTGGGGGGGGCTGAACACTGAAGCTTTCTTT CASSWGGLNTEAFF
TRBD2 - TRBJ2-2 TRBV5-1 TGCGCCAGCAGCCACCCTGCCGGGGGGGGCACCGGGGAGCTGTTTTTT CASSHPAGGGTGELFF
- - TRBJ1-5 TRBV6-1 TGTGCCAGCAGTGAAGGGACACTTTTCAATCAGCCCCAGCATTTT CASSEGTLFNQPQHF
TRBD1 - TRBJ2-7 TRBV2 TGTGCCAGCAGTTGGGACAGGAGCTCCTACGAGCAGTACTTC CASSWDRSSYEQYF
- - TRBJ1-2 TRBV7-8 TGTGCCAGCAGCTTAGCCGCACAGGGACCCTATGGCTACACCTTC CASSLAAQGPYGYTF
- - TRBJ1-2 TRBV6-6 TGTGCCAGCAGTGCCGTTCGACAGATTTTCTACACCTTC CASSAVRQIFYTF
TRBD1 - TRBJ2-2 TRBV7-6 TGTGCCAGCAGCTCCAAGGACAGGACTGTGGGGACCGGGGAGCTGTTTTTT CASSSKDRTVGTGELFF
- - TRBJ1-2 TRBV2 TGTGCCAGCAGTGAGTTGGACAGAGATGGCTACACCTTC CASSELDRDGYTF
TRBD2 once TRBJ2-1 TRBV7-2 TGTGCCAGCAGCTTATTCGCGGGGGTCCCCTACAATGAGCAGTTCTTC CASSLFAGVPYNEQFF
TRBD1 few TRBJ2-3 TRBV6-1 TGTGCCAGCAGACCGGGACAGGGTTTAGATACGCAGTATTTT CASRPGQGLDTQYF